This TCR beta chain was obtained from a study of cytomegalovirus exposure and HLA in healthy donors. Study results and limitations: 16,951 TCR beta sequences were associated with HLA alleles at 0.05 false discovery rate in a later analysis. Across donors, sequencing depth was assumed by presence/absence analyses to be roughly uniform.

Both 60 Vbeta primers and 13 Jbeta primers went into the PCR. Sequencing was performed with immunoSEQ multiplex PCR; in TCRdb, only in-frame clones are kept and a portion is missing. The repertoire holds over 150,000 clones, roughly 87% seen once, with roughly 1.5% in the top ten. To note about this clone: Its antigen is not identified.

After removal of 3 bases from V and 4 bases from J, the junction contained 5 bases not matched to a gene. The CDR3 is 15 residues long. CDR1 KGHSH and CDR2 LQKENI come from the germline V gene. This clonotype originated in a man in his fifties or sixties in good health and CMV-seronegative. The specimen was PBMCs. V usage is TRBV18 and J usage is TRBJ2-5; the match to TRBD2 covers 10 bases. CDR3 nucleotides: TGTGCCAGCTCACCGGCGGCTAGCGGGAGAGAGACCCAGTACTTC. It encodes CASSPAASGRETQYF.